Each of the 18 T cell receptor beta chains below was sequenced from the same sample in a study of blood T cells in healthy people across ages. Then a second PCR, running about 6 to 11 cycles, was carried out with a sample-barcoded 5' primer and a J-beta primer mix. TCRdb re-called the 5' RACE reads with MiXCR, one entry per CDR3 protein. The data hold fewer than 2 million distinct CDR3 sequences, with approximately 39% observed a single time. Sequenced input: blood. All receptors derive from a human donor in good health.

This clonotype was seen more than once but under ten times. This chain connects TRBV20-1 to TRBJ2-3; possibly TRBD2 for D (5 bases). CDR3 length: 12 residues. With 3 bases removed from V and 9 bases from J, the gap between germline ends came to 13 bases. Per germline, CDR1 DFQATT and CDR2 SNEGSKA (reference sequence). This CDR3 reads CSARDFSSTQYF. The CDR3 nucleotides read TGCAGTGCTAGGGACTTTTCGAGCACGCAGTATTTT.

The rearrangement joins TRBV29-1 to TRBJ2-1; D gene unclear. Trimming took off 5 bases at V and 5 bases at J, with 10 bases between the two ends. The CDR3 is 12 amino acids. In germline, CDR1 is SQVTM, CDR2 ANQGSEA. As DNA, the CDR3 is TGCAGCGTTCTGAGTTTTAACAATGAGCAGTTCTTC. Translating gives CSVLSFNNEQFF.

This clonotype has just a few counts. V and J are TRBV6-1 and TRBJ1-5; D perhaps matches TRBD1 (5 bases). This CDR3 is built from 15 residues. Deletions cut 2 bases from V and 7 bases from J, with 15 bases between. The germline gives CDR1 MNHNS, CDR2 SASEGT. CDR3 loop: CASSEFEGWGQPQHF. The DNA of the CDR3 is TGTGCCAGCAGTGAATTTGAGGGGTGGGGCCAGCCCCAGCATTTT.

The sample holds a few counts of this clonotype. The rearrangement links TRBV2 to TRBJ2-7; the D is unclear. Per germline, CDR1 SNHLY and CDR2 FYNNEI. Between the trimmed V and J ends, which lost 7 bases and 4 bases, there was a span of 8 bases. The CDR3 sequence is 11 residues long. The CDR3 nucleotides are TGTGCCAGCAATGAGAATTACGAGCAGTACTTC. Amino acids: CASNENYEQYF.

The chain uses TRBV19 and TRBJ1-5; weak D call: TRBD1 (5 bases). Trimming cost V 1 base and J 3 bases, with 19 bases left between them. CDR3 length: 18 amino acids. The germline gives CDR1 LNHDA, CDR2 SQIVND (reference sequence). The CDR3 region has the DNA TGTGCCAGTAGTATAGTGGGGCAGACCGTCTCTATCAATCAGCCCCAGCATTTT. Its translation is CASSIVGQTVSINQPQHF. Combining the CDR3 with reference TRBV19 and TRBJ1-5 gives the whole variable domain DGGITQSPKYLFRKEGQNVTLSCEQNLNHDAMYWYRQDPGQGLRLIYYSQIVNDFQKGDIAEGYSVSREKKESFPLTVTSAQKNPTAFYLCASSIVGQTVSINQPQHFGDGTRLSIL.

This rearrangement joins TRBV7-9 to TRBJ1-2, with unresolved D. V gave up 5 bases and J gave up 4 bases, with 11 bases separating them. The CDR3 totals 13 residues. CDR1 SEHNR and CDR2 FQNEAQ come from the germline V gene (reference sequence). In DNA, the CDR3 is TGTGCCAGCAGCCACCAAGCCCTCTATGGCTACACCTTC. This gives the protein CASSHQALYGYTF.

This chain joins TRBV28 and TRBJ2-3; 7 bases are a match to TRBD1. Germline lookup yields CDR1 MDHEN and CDR2 SYDVKM. Trimming removed 4 bases from V and 0 bases from J; junction bases left unmatched: 7. This CDR3 comprises 16 residues. The CDR3 is CASSSPGQTSTDTQYF. The DNA of the CDR3 is TGTGCCAGCAGTTCCCCGGGACAGACTAGCACAGATACGCAGTATTTT.

The genes are TRBV5-1 and TRBJ1-2; D perhaps matches TRBD1 (5 bases). This CDR3 is built from 13 residues. Per germline, CDR1 SGHRS and CDR2 YFSETQ. V gave up 3 bases and J gave up 7 bases, with 13 bases separating them. CDR3 region: CASSSLLDSGYTF. The CDR3 DNA is TGCGCCAGCAGCTCGCTGTTAGACAGTGGCTACACCTTC.

This clonotype was recorded a few times. The chain uses TRBV28 and TRBJ2-7; 7 bases agree with TRBD1. V was clipped by 5 bases and J by 6 bases; unmatched bases: 7. This CDR3 contains 13 residues. Germline CDR1 is MDHEN and CDR2 is SYDVKM. CDR3 nucleotides: TGTGCCAGCAGTCCCGGGACAGATGTCGAGCAGTACTTC. This encodes CASSPGTDVEQYF.

There are a few counts of this clonotype. The chain combines TRBV6-2 or TRBV6-3 with TRBJ2-3, with D possibly TRBD2 on 6 matching bases. Germline loops: CDR1 MNHEY, CDR2 SVGEGT. With 9 bases removed from V and 2 bases from J, the gap between germline ends came to 12 bases. This CDR3 has 13 amino acids. In DNA form, the CDR3 reads TGTGCCAGGCGGGACTCCGACACAGATACGCAGTATTTT. It is translated as CARRDSDTDTQYF.

The CDR3 loop reads CASSRGLAGGPGELFF. The CDR3 bases are TGTGCCAGCAGCCGGGGACTAGCGGGGGGGCCCGGGGAGCTGTTTTTT. The chain links TRBV12-3 or TRBV12-4 to TRBJ2-2; TRBD2 matches 16 bases. V was clipped by 6 bases and J by 6 bases; unmatched bases: 4. This CDR3 region has 16 residues.

This clonotype was seen only a few times. This sequence joins TRBV29-1 and TRBJ1-2, with TRBD1 matching over 8 bases. This CDR3 has 14 residues. The ends lost 1 base at V and 3 bases at J; junction bases unmatched: 4. CDR1 and CDR2 (germline): SQVTM, ANQGSEA. The CDR3 region is CSVEGQGRYYGYTF. CDR3 in DNA: TGCAGCGTTGAAGGACAGGGGCGGTACTATGGCTACACCTTC.

The genes are TRBV11-3 and TRBJ2-5; D is possibly TRBD1 (6 bases). The better agreement between TRBJ2-7 and the DNA end casts doubt on the J call. The germline CDR1 and CDR2 sequences are SGHNT and YENEEA. This CDR3 contains 16 residues. In DNA, the CDR3 is TGTGCCAGCAGCTTAGGGGACATCAGGCTCTACTACGAGCAGTACTTC. It codes for CASSLGDIRLYYEQYF.

This chain uses TRBV24-1 with TRBJ2-1; no clear D gene. Trimming removed 3 bases at V and 7 bases at J, with 6 bases between. Germline V lookup: CDR1 KGHDR, CDR2 SFDVKD. The CDR3 has 12 amino acids. CDR3 sequence (DNA): TGTGCCACCAGTGATGTCATGAATGAGCAGTTCTTC. Protein sequence: CATSDVMNEQFF.

This clonotype was detected a few times. The chain has TRBV29-1 and TRBJ2-1, with TRBD1 identical over 7 bases. The length of the CDR3 is 11 residues. The ends lost 7 bases at V and 13 bases at J; junction bases unmatched: 10. CDR1 SQVTM and CDR2 ANQGSEA come from the germline V gene. The CDR3 DNA sequence: TGCAGCGCCCGCGACAGGGAAAGACAGTTCTTC. It yields the protein CSARDRERQFF.

This clonotype was found many times. The chain joins TRBV29-1 to TRBJ2-4; TRBD1 agrees at 7 bases. The CDR3 runs to 13 residues. In germline, CDR1 is SQVTM, CDR2 ANQGSEA. V dropped 6 bases and J dropped 0; count of bases not matched to a gene: 2. The CDR3 DNA reads as TGCAGCGTGACAGGGTTAGCCAAAAACATTCAGTACTTC. It yields the protein CSVTGLAKNIQYF.

This chain uses TRBV5-1 with TRBJ2-5, with D tentatively TRBD2 (5 bases). Germline loops: CDR1 SGHRS, CDR2 YFSETQ. The CDR3 totals 13 residues. Trimming took off 3 bases at V and 5 bases at J, with 11 bases between the two ends. In DNA, the CDR3 is TGCGCCAGCAGCTCGGACTCGTGGGAGACCCAGTACTTC. This translates into CASSSDSWETQYF.

This clonotype has more than one count but fewer than ten. The chain has TRBV12-3 or TRBV12-4 and TRBJ1-1; D ambiguous. There are 12 residues in the CDR3. V gave up 2 bases and J gave up 7 bases, with 8 bases separating them. This CDR3 reads CASSLRVIEAFF. Here the CDR3 DNA reads TGTGCCAGCAGTTTAAGGGTTATTGAAGCTTTCTTT.